This passage covers 13 T cell receptor beta chains from one sample sequenced in a study of technical replicates of blood from a handful of donors. TCRdb keeps only in-frame clones here, not all; method: immunoSEQ multiplex PCR. The table shows approximately 79,000 clones, with around 90% occurring only once. The sequencing input was T cells isolated from PBMCs. The source is a human donor in good health.

The chain employs TRBV7-9 and TRBJ2-7, with 13 bases matching TRBD2. V lost 5 bases and J lost 1; bases outside the gene matches: 11. From germline, CDR1 is SEHNR and CDR2 FQNEAQ (reference sequence). The CDR3 length is 18 residues. The CDR3 DNA reads TGTGCCAGCAGCAGGCGGACTAGCGGGAGCCTGGGGTCCTACGAGCAGTACTTC. Translating gives CASSRRTSGSLGSYEQYF.

The chain combines TRBV30 with TRBJ1-5; possible D gene TRBD1, 6 bases. The CDR3 is made up of 13 amino acids. The germline CDR1 and CDR2 sequences are GTSNPN and SVGIG (reference sequence). Trimming shortened V by 6 bases and J by 0 bases, and 9 bases separated the two germline ends. The CDR3 DNA sequence: TGTGCCTGTCAGGGGATTAGCAATCAGCCCCAGCATTTT. Protein sequence: CACQGISNQPQHF.

The rearrangement links TRBV19 to TRBJ2-1; D perhaps matches TRBD2 (5 bases). This CDR3 is built from 14 residues. Germline loops: CDR1 LNHDA, CDR2 SQIVND (reference sequence). V was cut by 6 bases and J by 2 bases, with 11 bases left in between. The CDR3: CASSLLVAYNEQFF. CDR3 in DNA: TGTGCCAGTAGCCTACTAGTAGCCTACAATGAGCAGTTCTTC.

This chain links TRBV9 with TRBJ2-1; D possibly corresponds to TRBD1 (5 bases). Germline V gene data show CDR1 as SGDLS and CDR2 as YYNGEE. Deletions cut 3 bases from V and 9 bases from J, with 16 bases between. CDR3 length equals 14 residues. CDR3 amino acids: CASSAPWGKGEQFF. As DNA, the CDR3 is TGTGCCAGCAGCGCTCCATGGGGCAAGGGTGAGCAGTTCTTC.

This sequence joins TRBV19 and TRBJ1-1; TRBD1 might be the D (5 bases). V dropped 4 bases and J dropped 3 bases, with 18 bases sitting between them. Germline V gene sequence: CDR1 LNHDA, CDR2 SQIVND (reference sequence). The CDR3 sequence is 16 residues long. The CDR3 region has the DNA TGTGCCAGTAGTAGGGGCAGGGTCAACTTCTACACTGAAGCTTTCTTT. Translating it yields CASSRGRVNFYTEAFF. The whole variable domain, remainder taken from reference TRBV19 and TRBJ1-1, is DGGITQSPKYLFRKEGQNVTLSCEQNLNHDAMYWYRQDPGQGLRLIYYSQIVNDFQKGDIAEGYSVSREKKESFPLTVTSAQKNPTAFYLCASSRGRVNFYTEAFFGQGTRLTVV.

Only a few counts were recorded for this clone. This chain joins TRBV19 and TRBJ1-3; the D is unclear. Germline CDR1 is LNHDA and CDR2 is SQIVND (reference sequence). Trimming took 6 bases from V and 0 from J, leaving 9 bases between them. The CDR3 has 14 residues. The chain's CDR3 is CASSGPLSGNTIYF. CDR3 DNA: TGTGCCAGTAGCGGTCCTCTCTCTGGAAACACCATATATTTT.

The V call is TRBV30, the J call TRBJ1-4, with 7 bases that match TRBD1. The CDR3 consists of 18 residues. Germline CDR1 is GTSNPN and CDR2 is SVGIG (reference sequence). The V segment lost 1 base and the J segment 0 bases; nucleotides outside the gene matches: 11. The CDR3 DNA reads as TGTGCCTGGAGTGGGTGGGACAGAAGAGAAGCAACTAATGAAAAACTGTTTTTT. This translates into CAWSGWDRREATNEKLFF.

The CDR3 DNA follows: TGTGCCAGCAGCCTCCCAGGTATTAGAACTGAAGCTTTCTTT. Protein product: CASSLPGIRTEAFF. V is TRBV7-3 and J is TRBJ1-1; D remains ambiguous. The length of the CDR3 is 14 residues. V was pared by 5 bases and J by 5 bases, with 15 bases between. From germline, CDR1 is SGHTA and CDR2 FQGTGA.

The genes are TRBV2 and TRBJ2-7, with 13 bases aligning to TRBD2. This CDR3 is 16 amino acids long. Germline CDR1 reads SNHLY; CDR2 reads FYNNEI. V dropped 3 bases and J dropped 3; count of bases not matched to a gene: 5. The CDR3, as DNA: TGTGCCAGCAGTGAGTCACTAGCGGGAGGGCGCTACGAGCAGTACTTC. This sequence encodes CASSESLAGGRYEQYF.

This clone appeared once. The chain recombines TRBV2 with TRBJ1-2; a possible D gene is TRBD1 (6 bases). This CDR3 has 14 residues. Germline loops: CDR1 SNHLY, CDR2 FYNNEI. V was shortened by 3 bases and J by 4 bases, with 12 bases between the two germline ends. The CDR3 loop is CASSEDRGSYGYTF. The DNA of the CDR3 is TGTGCCAGCAGTGAGGACAGAGGAAGCTATGGCTACACCTTC.

This rearrangement joins TRBV6-1 to TRBJ2-3; 8 bases match TRBD2. Looked up from germline, CDR1 is MNHNS and CDR2 is SASEGT. CDR3 length: 16 amino acids. Trimming cost V 2 bases and J 5 bases; bases outside gene matches: 9. In DNA form, the CDR3 reads TGTGCCAGCAGTGAAAGGTGGAGCGGGAGCCAAGATACGCAGTATTTT. Protein product: CASSERWSGSQDTQYF.

The V and J genes are TRBV4-1 and TRBJ2-7; D perhaps matches TRBD1 (6 bases). This CDR3 has 16 amino acids. Germline-derived CDR1 and CDR2 are MGHRA and YSYEKL. Trimming left V 1 base short and J 0 bases short, with 13 bases between. CDR3 region: CASSQVARDTSYEQYF. CDR3 DNA sequence: TGCGCCAGCAGCCAAGTAGCCCGGGACACCTCCTACGAGCAGTACTTC.

In this sample, this clone turned up once. V and J are TRBV11-3 and TRBJ2-7; 7 bases line up with TRBD1. The trim removed 5 bases at V and 3 bases at J, leaving 7 bases unmatched. The CDR3 is 14 amino acids. CDR1 SGHNT and CDR2 YENEEA come from the germline V gene. The CDR3 nucleotides are TGTGCCAGCAGCGCACGGGACAGACACTACGAGCAGTACTTC. It yields the protein CASSARDRHYEQYF. The whole variable domain, remainder taken from reference TRBV11-3 and TRBJ2-7, is EAGVVQSPRYKIIEKKQPVAFWCNPISGHNTLYWYLQNLGQGPELLIRYENEEAVDDSQLPKDRFSAERLKGVDSTLKIQPAELGDSAVYLCASSARDRHYEQYFGPGTRLTVT.